Following are 6 T cell receptor beta chains from one sample sequenced in a study of CD8+CD57+ T cells in acquired aplastic anemia. Profiles of TCR beta VDJ and CDR3 were generated from a genomic DNA template. TCRdb processed the reads anew with MiXCR; each CDR3 protein has one entry. Of approximately 160,000 distinct CDR3 sequences in the sample, approximately 43% were seen once. Sequenced: sorted CD4+, CD8+, or CD8+CD57+ T cells (not recorded which) from PBMCs. The source is a human donor in good health.

This clonotype was counted many times. This chain connects TRBV11-2 to TRBJ2-7, with 8 bases identical to TRBD2. Germline V gene lookup returns CDR1 SGHAT and CDR2 FQNNGV. Trimming removed 5 bases from V and 4 bases from J; junction bases left unmatched: 10. This CDR3 has 15 residues. The CDR3 DNA follows: TGTGCCAGCAGCCCGGTGGAGCGGGGGAAATACGAGCAGTACTTC. Amino acid sequence: CASSPVERGKYEQYF.

This clonotype has at least ten counts. This sequence joins TRBV9 and TRBJ1-1; D gene uncertain. V lost 0 bases and J lost 3, with 9 bases in between. Per the germline V gene, CDR1 is SGDLS and CDR2 is YYNGEE. This CDR3 has 14 amino acids. CDR3 DNA sequence: TGTGCCAGCAGCGTAGGGCAGAGTTACACTGAAGCTTTCTTT. It specifies CASSVGQSYTEAFF.

This sequence joins TRBV25-1 and TRBJ1-3; TRBD1 aligns across 7 bases. The V gene's germline CDR1 is MGHDK and CDR2 SYGVNS. This CDR3 is built from 15 residues. With 6 bases clipped from V and 3 bases from J, the junction kept 8 bases outside the gene matches. CDR3 coding DNA: TGTGCCAGCAGCCAAACCGGGACAGTTGGAAACACCATATATTTT. Its protein is CASSQTGTVGNTIYF.

The chain uses TRBV19 and TRBJ1-1; D call uncertain. Germline V gene data show CDR1 as LNHDA and CDR2 as SQIVND (reference sequence). CDR3 length: 13 amino acids. The V and J ends lost 7 bases and 0 bases respectively, with 9 bases between them. The CDR3 loop reads CASTGDLNTEAFF. As DNA, the CDR3 is TGTGCCAGTACCGGAGACCTGAACACTGAAGCTTTCTTT.

Details on this clonotype: This may stem from a read error, because a much larger clone lies one nucleotide away. The chain uses TRBV11-3 and TRBJ2-7, with 11 bases fitting TRBD2. This CDR3 has 14 amino acids. Germline V gene sequence: CDR1 SGHNT, CDR2 YENEEA. V lost 3 bases to trimming and J lost 3 bases; unmatched junction nucleotides: 1. The DNA of the CDR3 is TGTGCCAGCAGCTTCGGGACTAGCGGCTACGAGCAGTACTTC. This sequence encodes CASSFGTSGYEQYF.

This clonotype has more than one count but fewer than ten. The rearrangement uses TRBV6-2 or TRBV6-3 and TRBJ1-1; maybe TRBD1 (5 bases). Germline CDR1 reads MNHEY; CDR2 reads SVGEGT. V was trimmed by 2 bases and J by 4 bases, leaving 14 bases between them. This CDR3 is 15 amino acids long. CDR3 in amino acids: CASSYAGGIGTEAFF. Written as DNA, the CDR3 is TGTGCCAGCAGTTACGCGGGGGGAATCGGCACTGAAGCTTTCTTT.